A selection of T cell receptor beta chains follows, all from one sample in a study of blood T cell repertoires in COVID-19. Repertoires were generated with immunoSEQ multiplex PCR, while TCRdb's copy carries only in-frame clones and drops some. The sample lists fewer than 700,000 clones, about 89% occurring once. The sample comprised peripheral blood. The receptor set was obtained from a woman aged 45 to 65 with COVID-19, enrolled during active disease. The CDR3 runs from the conserved cysteine through the conserved F or W. The order of the fields is V gene, clone size, D gene, CDR3 length, J gene, CDR3 protein, CDR3 DNA. The D gene is left open where the match is weak. Only part of the rows carry a size: once, few, many, or a class if the clone is expanded.

TRBV24-1	.	.	15	TRBJ2-2	CATSDFGEAAGELFF	TGTGCCACCAGTGATTTCGGCGAGGCCGCCGGGGAGCTGTTTTTT
TRBV10-2	.	.	13	TRBJ2-5	CASSEGTGETQYF	TGCGCCAGCAGTGAGGGCACGGGAGAGACCCAGTACTTC
TRBV4-2	.	TRBD1	16	TRBJ2-7	CASSQDGGQEGVEQYF	TGTGCCAGCAGCCAAGACGGGGGACAGGAGGGGGTCGAGCAGTACTTC
TRBV4-2	.	.	16	TRBJ1-2	CASSQDTRGDSYGYTF	TGTGCCAGCAGCCAAGATACCAGGGGCGATAGCTATGGCTACACCTTC
TRBV3-1/TRBV3-2	.	.	15	TRBJ1-2	CASSRSSPAGYGYTF	TGTGCCAGCAGCCGGAGTTCCCCCGCTGGGTATGGCTACACCTTC
TRBV6-2/TRBV6-3	.	.	16	TRBJ1-1	CASSYKGTPGETEAFF	TGTGCCAGCAGTTACAAAGGGACACCAGGGGAGACTGAAGCTTTCTTT
TRBV28	.	.	14	TRBJ1-1	CASSLWNMDSEAFF	TGTGCCAGCAGTTTATGGAATATGGACAGTGAAGCTTTCTTT
TRBV19	.	TRBD1	15	TRBJ2-7	CASSIDGQGALEQYF	TGTGCCAGTAGTATAGATGGACAGGGGGCGCTTGAGCAGTACTTC
TRBV11-2	.	.	15	TRBJ2-5	CASSLRGGAIETQYF	TGTGCCAGCAGCTTACGTGGGGGGGCCATTGAGACCCAGTACTTC
TRBV7-8	.	.	15	TRBJ2-3	CASSLNAAGSDTQYF	TGTGCCAGCAGCTTAAATGCGGCGGGGTCAGATACGCAGTATTTT
TRBV5-1	.	TRBD2	17	TRBJ2-3	CASSLVSSGGGTDTQYF	TGCGCCAGCAGCTTGGTGTCTAGCGGGGGTGGCACAGATACGCAGTATTTT
TRBV7-2	.	.	15	TRBJ1-5	CASSSEVGGDQPQHF	TGTGCCAGCAGCTCCGAGGTCGGAGGGGATCAGCCCCAGCATTTT
TRBV19	once	TRBD1	15	TRBJ2-2	CASSIQGTDTGELFF	TGTGCCAGTAGTATCCAGGGGACAGACACCGGGGAGCTGTTTTTT
TRBV5-1	.	.	15	TRBJ1-3	CASSPGTYSGNTIYF	TGCGCCAGCAGCCCCGGGACTTACTCTGGAAACACCATATATTTT
TRBV2	.	TRBD1	13	TRBJ1-2	CASRTGDWHGYTF	TGTGCCAGCAGGACAGGGGATTGGCACGGCTACACCTTC
TRBV9	.	TRBD2	20	TRBJ2-2	CASSVGAGTSGGTHTGELFF	TGTGCCAGCAGCGTAGGAGCGGGGACTAGCGGGGGGACCCACACCGGGGAGCTGTTTTTT
TRBV18	.	TRBD1	14	TRBJ2-5	CASSSTGPQETQYF	TGTGCCAGCTCATCGACAGGGCCTCAAGAGACCCAGTACTTC
TRBV9	.	.	13	TRBJ1-1	CASSAPPNTEAFF	TGTGCCAGCAGCGCCCCCCCAAACACTGAAGCTTTCTTT
TRBV3-1/TRBV3-2	.	.	15	TRBJ2-1	CASSPPQGRNNEQFF	TGTGCCAGCAGCCCCCCCCAGGGTAGGAACAATGAGCAGTTCTTC
TRBV10-3	.	.	12	TRBJ2-7	CAISERGYEQYF	TGTGCCATCAGTGAAAGGGGTTACGAGCAGTACTTC
TRBV27	.	.	14	TRBJ2-2	CASTSTGPGGELFF	TGTGCCAGCACGTCGACAGGACCTGGGGGGGAGCTGTTTTTT
TRBV9	.	.	14	TRBJ1-6	CASAGAASNSPLHF	TGTGCCTCGGCCGGAGCAGCTTCTAATTCACCCCTCCACTTT
TRBV6-6	.	TRBD2	16	TRBJ2-2	CASSYLAGANTGELFF	TGTGCCAGCAGTTACCTTGCGGGGGCGAACACCGGGGAGCTGTTTTTT
TRBV20-1	.	TRBD1	11	TRBJ1-1	CRGTVGTEAFF	TGCAGGGGGACAGTTGGGACTGAAGCTTTCTTT
TRBV11-2	.	TRBD1	15	TRBJ2-5	CASSSLRGNQETQYF	TGTGCCAGCAGCTCCCTCAGGGGGAACCAAGAGACCCAGTACTTC
TRBV5-6	.	.	14	TRBJ2-1	CASSLIQGYHEQFF	TGTGCCAGCAGCTTGATACAGGGTTACCATGAGCAGTTCTTC
TRBV20-1	few	TRBD1	15	TRBJ1-5	CSASMGQRNDQPQHF	TGCAGTGCTAGTATGGGACAGCGAAACGATCAGCCCCAGCATTTT
TRBV2	.	TRBD1	15	TRBJ2-7	CASSDDAQGAYEQYF	TGTGCCAGCAGTGATGACGCACAGGGGGCCTACGAGCAGTACTTC
TRBV5-4	.	TRBD1	14	TRBJ1-2	CATMTGGSGSGYTF	TGTGCCACCATGACAGGGGGCTCAGGCAGTGGCTACACCTTC